The 25 T cell receptor beta chains presented below share a single source sample, sequenced in a study of cytomegalovirus exposure and HLA in healthy donors. The study ran its PCR with 60 Vbeta and 13 Jbeta primers. The data were produced by immunoSEQ multiplex PCR, yet TCRdb's version contains in-frame clones alone and is incomplete. Of approximately 170,000 clones detected, roughly 80% appear once; the ten largest clones hold under 1.5%. Specimen: PBMCs. The receptors originated from a man in his forties or fifties in good health and CMV-seropositive.

The rearrangement joins TRBV7-3 to TRBJ2-2; the D gene is possibly TRBD2 (6 bases). This CDR3 is built from 14 residues. Trimming left V 8 bases short and J 1 base short, with 11 bases between. Germline CDR1 SGHTA, CDR2 FQGTGA. CDR3 in DNA: TGTGCCAGCGGCGGGCGGGGGAACACCGGGGAGCTGTTTTTT. Residues: CASGGRGNTGELFF.

This clone was seen a few times. The identical CDR3 is also encoded by other nucleotide sequences in the sample. The V call is TRBV7-2, the J call TRBJ2-7, with TRBD2 as a possible D gene (5 bases). V was clipped by 2 bases and J by 2 bases, with 7 bases between them. The CDR3 consists of 13 residues. Germline V gene sequence: CDR1 SGHTA, CDR2 FQGNSA. CDR3 protein: CASSLSGTYEQYF. CDR3 DNA: TGTGCCAGCAGCTTAAGCGGAACCTACGAGCAGTACTTC.

The rearrangement uses TRBV6-5 and TRBJ1-1; perhaps TRBD1 as D (6 bases). The CDR3 runs 14 residues. The V end was cut by 6 bases, the J end by 5 bases, with 16 bases between. The germline CDR1 and CDR2 sequences are MNHEY and SVGAGI. In DNA form, the CDR3 reads TGTGCCAGCAGCTCCGACAGGCGTGGGACTGAAGCTTTCTTT. Translating it yields CASSSDRRGTEAFF.

The genes are TRBV7-8 and TRBJ2-7; possible D gene TRBD1, 7 bases. The CDR3 is made up of 13 amino acids. Trimming left V 5 bases short and J 2 bases short, with 10 bases between. The germline V gene encodes CDR1 SGHVS and CDR2 FQNEAQ. The CDR3 DNA is TGTGCCAGCAGCCGCGGGACAGCCTACGAGCAGTACTTC. Amino acid sequence: CASSRGTAYEQYF.

The rearrangement links TRBV5-4 to TRBJ2-7; D is unclear. CDR3 length equals 16 residues. The V gene's germline CDR1 is SGHNT and CDR2 YYREEE (reference sequence). V lost 4 bases to trimming and J lost 0 bases, with 17 bases between them. For the CDR3, the DNA is TGTGCCAGCAGCGCCTCTTCGCGCCGAAGCTCCTACGAGCAGTACTTC. Translation gives CASSASSRRSSYEQYF.

V usage is TRBV6-1 and J usage is TRBJ1-2; D not certain. Germline V gives CDR1 MNHNS, CDR2 SASEGT. Trimming left V 2 bases short and J 4 bases short, with 8 bases between. CDR3 size: 13 residues. This chain's CDR3 is CASSENFGYGYTF. The CDR3 DNA is TGTGCCAGCAGTGAAAATTTCGGCTATGGCTACACCTTC.

The chain combines TRBV7-3 with TRBJ2-7; the match to TRBD2 covers 7 bases. Germline V gene sequence: CDR1 SGHTA, CDR2 FQGTGA. V dropped 5 bases and J dropped 0; count of bases not matched to a gene: 7. The length of the CDR3 is 15 residues. Here the CDR3 DNA reads TGTGCCAGCAGCCTACTAGCGCTGCCCTCCTACGAGCAGTACTTC. Translation: CASSLLALPSYEQYF.

The V and J genes are TRBV28 and TRBJ1-2, with D perhaps TRBD1 (6 bases). The CDR3 sequence is 15 residues long. CDR1 MDHEN and CDR2 SYDVKM come from the germline V gene. Trimming removed 3 bases from V and 7 bases from J, with 18 bases in between. CDR3 DNA sequence: TGTGCCAGCAGTTTTAATACAGGGAAAAGAGGTGGCTACACCTTC. As protein: CASSFNTGKRGGYTF.

The chain carries TRBV5-4 and TRBJ1-4; no clear D. This CDR3 spans 13 amino acids. The germline V gene has CDR1 SGHNT and CDR2 YYREEE (reference sequence). V shed 2 bases and J shed 7 bases, with 9 bases lying between them. CDR3: CASSLQFSEKLFF. CDR3 nucleotide sequence: TGTGCCAGCAGCTTACAGTTTAGTGAAAAACTGTTTTTT.

The chain uses TRBV9 and TRBJ1-5; D is possibly TRBD1 (5 bases). The V gene's germline CDR1 is SGDLS and CDR2 YYNGEE. The CDR3 sequence is 19 residues long. Trimming pared 1 base from V and 3 bases from J, leaving 23 bases between. CDR3 DNA: TGTGCCAGCAGCGTATCATTACGCGGGGGGTTGATGGCCAATCAGCCCCAGCATTTT. This sequence encodes CASSVSLRGGLMANQPQHF.

The V and J genes are TRBV18 and TRBJ2-5, with 7 bases matching TRBD2. V shed 1 base and J 4 bases; nucleotides not matched to a gene: 6. The germline V gene encodes CDR1 KGHSH and CDR2 LQKENI. This CDR3 comprises 15 residues. The CDR3 DNA reads TGTGCCAGCTCACCACGCCCGTCGGGGGGAGAGACCCAGTACTTC. It encodes CASSPRPSGGETQYF.

This sequence joins TRBV5-4 and TRBJ2-7; 10 bases line up with TRBD1. The CDR3 loop spans 15 amino acids. Germline values: CDR1 SGHNT, CDR2 YYREEE (reference sequence). J lost 0 bases, V lost 4 bases, and 4 bases had no gene match. CDR3 DNA sequence: TGTGCCAGCAGCCGAGACAGGGGGCTCTCCTACGAGCAGTACTTC. It translates to CASSRDRGLSYEQYF.

The V call is TRBV5-1, the J call TRBJ1-1; D may be TRBD1 (5 bases). The CDR3 is 15 amino acids. The V end lost 4 bases, the J end lost 1 base, and 14 bases lay between the germline ends. Germline CDR1 reads SGHRS; CDR2 reads YFSETQ. In DNA, the CDR3 is TGCGCCAGCAGCCCGCGCGGAGACAGGAACACTGAAGCTTTCTTT. Encoded protein: CASSPRGDRNTEAFF.

This chain links TRBV7-2 with TRBJ1-2, with 8 bases that match TRBD1. This CDR3 is built from 12 residues. With 5 bases clipped from V and 10 bases from J, the junction kept 6 bases outside the gene matches. Germline lookup yields CDR1 SGHTA and CDR2 FQGNSA. The CDR3 DNA sequence: TGTGCCAGCAGCCCCAAGGACAGGGCCTACACCTTC. This sequence encodes CASSPKDRAYTF.

The V call is TRBV30, the J call TRBJ1-3; D gene uncertain. In germline, CDR1 is GTSNPN, CDR2 SVGIG (reference sequence). Trimming cost V 0 bases and J 7 bases, with 7 bases left between them. The CDR3 covers 12 residues. CDR3 DNA: TGTGCCTGGAGTGTAAAGAGGAACACCATATATTTT. It codes for CAWSVKRNTIYF.

The chain employs TRBV10-2 and TRBJ1-2; 7 bases agree with TRBD1. The CDR3 is 13 residues long. The junction had 6 bases not matched to a gene; V was cut back by 6 bases and J by 5 bases. CDR1 is WSHSY and CDR2 is SAAADI in the germline V gene. CDR3 loop: CASRAGTEYGYTF. The DNA for the CDR3 is TGCGCCAGCAGGGCCGGGACAGAATATGGCTACACCTTC.

The chain carries TRBV6-1 and TRBJ1-3, with D possibly TRBD1 on 5 matching bases. Germline values: CDR1 MNHNS, CDR2 SASEGT. The CDR3 totals 14 residues. V lost 2 bases, J lost 1 base, and 6 bases lay in between. CDR3 bases: TGTGCCAGCAGTGAACGGGGGTCTGGAAACACCATATATTTT. This encodes CASSERGSGNTIYF.

The chain carries TRBV5-1 and TRBJ2-7; 7 bases are shared with TRBD1. The CDR3 consists of 14 residues. The J segment lost 6 bases and the V segment lost 0 bases, leaving 6 bases of the junction unmatched. CDR1 is SGHRS and CDR2 is YFSETQ in the germline V gene. CDR3 bases: TGCGCCAGCAGCTTGGCTGGGGACAGAGTCGAGCAGTACTTC. Translation gives CASSLAGDRVEQYF. Variable domain in full (rest from reference TRBV5-1 and TRBJ2-7): KAGVTQTPRYLIKTRGQQVTLSCSPISGHRSVSWYQQTPGQGLQFLFEYFSETQRNKGNFPGRFSGRQFSNSRSEMNVSTLELGDSALYLCASSLAGDRVEQYFGPGTRLTVT.

The chain combines TRBV2 with TRBJ2-3; possible D gene TRBD2, 5 bases. Trimming stripped 3 bases from V and 8 bases from J, with 15 bases between. The germline gives CDR1 SNHLY, CDR2 FYNNEI. This CDR3 comprises 14 residues. CDR3 coding DNA: TGTGCCAGCAGTGATCGCAGGAGAGGGATTACGCAGTATTTT. Translated: CASSDRRRGITQYF.

V usage is TRBV9 and J usage is TRBJ2-3; 9 bases match TRBD2. The germline CDR1 and CDR2 sequences are SGDLS and YYNGEE. The CDR3 is 18 amino acids. Trimming took 0 bases from V and 0 from J; bases not matched to a gene: 8. The CDR3 is CASSVAVAGATSTDTQYF. The CDR3 nucleotides are TGTGCCAGCAGCGTAGCGGTAGCGGGGGCCACTAGCACAGATACGCAGTATTTT.

The chain is built from TRBV27 and TRBJ2-5; TRBD1 matches 12 bases. The CDR3 has 16 amino acids. Germline V lookup: CDR1 MNHEY, CDR2 SMNVEV (reference sequence). The V gene end was trimmed by 3 bases and the J gene end by 4 bases; junction bases not matched to a gene: 6. CDR3 protein: CASSFAPGQGAETQYF. The CDR3 region has the DNA TGTGCCAGCAGTTTCGCCCCGGGACAGGGGGCAGAGACCCAGTACTTC.

This chain connects TRBV15 to TRBJ2-1; TRBD2 matches 12 bases. J lost 7 bases, V lost 9 bases, and 10 bases had no gene match. In germline, CDR1 is LNHNV, CDR2 YYDKDF (reference sequence). The CDR3 has 15 residues. DNA for the CDR3: TGTGCCACGTGGTCTAGCGGGAGGGCGGGGAATGAGCAGTTCTTC. Protein: CATWSSGRAGNEQFF.

The CDR3 nucleotides read TGTGCCAGCAGAGCAGGGGCCACAGATACGCAGTATTTT. This sequence encodes CASRAGATDTQYF. The chain uses TRBV28 and TRBJ2-3; D perhaps matches TRBD1 (6 bases). Germline loops: CDR1 MDHEN, CDR2 SYDVKM. The germline V and J ends were trimmed by 6 bases and 2 bases, with 9 bases remaining between them. The CDR3 has 13 residues. Full variable domain (remainder filled in from reference TRBV28 and TRBJ2-3): DVKVTQSSRYLVKRTGEKVFLECVQDMDHENMFWYRQDPGLGLRLIYFSYDVKMKEKGDIPEGYSVSREKKERFSLILESASTNQTSMYLCASRAGATDTQYFGPGTRLTVL.

This rearrangement joins TRBV2 to TRBJ2-1; 12 positions match TRBD2. V lost 8 bases and J lost 6; bases outside the gene matches: 8. CDR3 length: 15 residues. Germline CDR1 and CDR2: SNHLY and FYNNEI. The chain's CDR3 is CASLSTSGSSNEQFF. The DNA for the CDR3 is TGTGCCAGCCTTTCGACTAGCGGGAGTTCCAATGAGCAGTTCTTC.

Remarks on this clone: Other DNA sequences from this sample encode an identical CDR3 as well. The chain carries TRBV7-2 and TRBJ2-7; D ambiguous. The CDR3 has 11 residues. V lost 6 bases to trimming and J lost 3 bases, with 6 bases between them. From germline, CDR1 is SGHTA and CDR2 FQGNSA. For the CDR3, the DNA is TGTGCCAGCAGTTTTCACTACGAGCAGTACTTC. Translated, it gives CASSFHYEQYF.